This T cell receptor beta chain originates from a study of beta chain features in type 1 diabetes. Whole-study context: In all, about 100,000,000 sorted cells from all samples were analyzed. Study-wide points: No resolution was reached here on whether HLA type influences TCRB rearrangement.

The entirety of the isolated RNA underwent reverse transcription, so expressed TCRB transcripts were sequenced. Sequenced naive, central memory and regulatory T cell samples produced an average of roughly 3.6 million reads. TCRdb keeps only in-frame clones here, not all; method: immunoSEQ multiplex PCR. Of 120,000 to 150,000 clones detected, approximately 9.8% appear once; the ten largest clones hold almost 0.65%. Regarding this clone: The target antigen is unknown.

The CDR3 has 16 amino acids. Between the trimmed V and J ends, which lost 3 bases and 2 bases, there was a span of 12 bases. Germline CDR1 is SGHRS and CDR2 is YFSETQ. This sequence was found in a woman in her forties in good health. Sequenced material: central memory CD4+ T cells from blood. The V and J genes are TRBV5-1 and TRBJ2-6; D perhaps matches TRBD2 (5 bases). CDR3 protein: CASSSLGGTGANVLTF. As DNA, the CDR3 is TGCGCCAGCAGCTCTCTCGGAGGTACTGGGGCCAACGTCCTGACTTTC.